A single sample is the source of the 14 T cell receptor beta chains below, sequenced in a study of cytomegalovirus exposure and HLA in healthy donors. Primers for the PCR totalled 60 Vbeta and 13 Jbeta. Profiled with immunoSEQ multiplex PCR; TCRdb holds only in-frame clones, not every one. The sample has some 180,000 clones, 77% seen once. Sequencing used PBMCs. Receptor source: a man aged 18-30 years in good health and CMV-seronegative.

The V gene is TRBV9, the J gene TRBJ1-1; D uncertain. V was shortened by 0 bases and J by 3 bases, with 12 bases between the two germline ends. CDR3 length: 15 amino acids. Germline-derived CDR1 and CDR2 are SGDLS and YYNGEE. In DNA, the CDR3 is TGTGCCAGCAGCGTAGGCGGGGAAGCGTACACTGAAGCTTTCTTT. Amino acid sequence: CASSVGGEAYTEAFF.

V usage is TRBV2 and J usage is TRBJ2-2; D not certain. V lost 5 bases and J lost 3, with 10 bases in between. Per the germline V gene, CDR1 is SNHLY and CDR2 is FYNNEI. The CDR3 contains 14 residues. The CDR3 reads CASSPNLDTGELFF. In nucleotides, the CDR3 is TGTGCCAGCAGTCCCAACTTAGACACCGGGGAGCTGTTTTTT.

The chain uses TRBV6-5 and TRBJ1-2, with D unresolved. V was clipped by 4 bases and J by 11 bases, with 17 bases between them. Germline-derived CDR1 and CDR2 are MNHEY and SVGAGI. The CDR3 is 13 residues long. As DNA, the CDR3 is TGTGCCAGCAGTTCCCCGCGGGTTATCAATTACACCTTC. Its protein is CASSSPRVINYTF.

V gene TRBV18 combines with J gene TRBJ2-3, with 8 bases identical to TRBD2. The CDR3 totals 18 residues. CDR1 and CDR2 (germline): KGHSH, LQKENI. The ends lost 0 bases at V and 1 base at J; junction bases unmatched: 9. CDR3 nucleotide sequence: TGTGCCAGCTCACCACCGATTTTAGCGGGGAAAGGCACAGATACGCAGTATTTT. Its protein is CASSPPILAGKGTDTQYF.

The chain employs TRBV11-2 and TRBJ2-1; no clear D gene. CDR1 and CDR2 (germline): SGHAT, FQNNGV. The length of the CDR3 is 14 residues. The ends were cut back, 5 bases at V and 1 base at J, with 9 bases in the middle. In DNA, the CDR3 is TGTGCCAGCAGCGTCCGCCAGTCCTACAATGAGCAGTTCTTC. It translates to CASSVRQSYNEQFF.

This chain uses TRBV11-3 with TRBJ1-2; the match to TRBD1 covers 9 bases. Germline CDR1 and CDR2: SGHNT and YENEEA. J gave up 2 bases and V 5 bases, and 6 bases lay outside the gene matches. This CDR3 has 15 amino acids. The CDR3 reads CASSPTQGANYGYTF. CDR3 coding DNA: TGTGCCAGCAGCCCTACACAGGGGGCGAACTATGGCTACACCTTC.

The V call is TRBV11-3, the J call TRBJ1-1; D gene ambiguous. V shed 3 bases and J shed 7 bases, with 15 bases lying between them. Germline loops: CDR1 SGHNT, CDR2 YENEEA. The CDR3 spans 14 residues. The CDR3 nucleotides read TGTGCCAGCAGCTTCTCGATTCGGTTCGGTGAAGCTTTCTTT. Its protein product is CASSFSIRFGEAFF. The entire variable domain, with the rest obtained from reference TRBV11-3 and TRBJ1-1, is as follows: EAGVVQSPRYKIIEKKQPVAFWCNPISGHNTLYWYLQNLGQGPELLIRYENEEAVDDSQLPKDRFSAERLKGVDSTLKIQPAELGDSAVYLCASSFSIRFGEAFFGQGTRLTVV.

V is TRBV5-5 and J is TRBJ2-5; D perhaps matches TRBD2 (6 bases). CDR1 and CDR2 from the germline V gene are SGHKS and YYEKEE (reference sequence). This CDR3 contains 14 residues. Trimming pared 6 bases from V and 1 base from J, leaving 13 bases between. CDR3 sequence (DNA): TGTGCCAGCACCCCCATGGGGGGCCAAGAGACCCAGTACTTC. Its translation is CASTPMGGQETQYF.

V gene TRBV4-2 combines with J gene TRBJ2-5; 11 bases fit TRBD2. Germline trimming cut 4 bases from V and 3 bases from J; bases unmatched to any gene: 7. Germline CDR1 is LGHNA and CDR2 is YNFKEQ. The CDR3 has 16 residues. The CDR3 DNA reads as TGTGCCAGCAGCCCCGGACTAGCGGGCAGAAAAGAGACCCAGTACTTC. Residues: CASSPGLAGRKETQYF.

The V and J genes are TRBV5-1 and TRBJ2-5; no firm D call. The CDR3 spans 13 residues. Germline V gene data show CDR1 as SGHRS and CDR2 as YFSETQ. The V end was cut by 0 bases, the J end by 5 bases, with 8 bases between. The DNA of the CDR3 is TGCGCCAGCAGCTTGGCGGGTGGGGAGACCCAGTACTTC. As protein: CASSLAGGETQYF. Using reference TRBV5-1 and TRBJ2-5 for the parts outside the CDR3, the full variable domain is KAGVTQTPRYLIKTRGQQVTLSCSPISGHRSVSWYQQTPGQGLQFLFEYFSETQRNKGNFPGRFSGRQFSNSRSEMNVSTLELGDSALYLCASSLAGGETQYFGPGTRLLVL.

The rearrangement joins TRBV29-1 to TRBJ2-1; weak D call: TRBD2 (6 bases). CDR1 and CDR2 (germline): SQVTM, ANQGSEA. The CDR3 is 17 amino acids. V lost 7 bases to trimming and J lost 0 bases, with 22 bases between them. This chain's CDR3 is CSAEPPGDHSSYNEQFF. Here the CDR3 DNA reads TGCAGCGCTGAGCCCCCGGGGGACCACAGCTCCTACAATGAGCAGTTCTTC.

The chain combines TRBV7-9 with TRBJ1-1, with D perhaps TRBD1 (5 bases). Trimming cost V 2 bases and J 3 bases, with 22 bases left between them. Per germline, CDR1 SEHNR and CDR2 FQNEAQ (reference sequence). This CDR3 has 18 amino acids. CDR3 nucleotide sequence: TGTGCCAGCAGCTTAATAGTAGGGGCGCTGGGCATGGACACTGAAGCTTTCTTT. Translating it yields CASSLIVGALGMDTEAFF.

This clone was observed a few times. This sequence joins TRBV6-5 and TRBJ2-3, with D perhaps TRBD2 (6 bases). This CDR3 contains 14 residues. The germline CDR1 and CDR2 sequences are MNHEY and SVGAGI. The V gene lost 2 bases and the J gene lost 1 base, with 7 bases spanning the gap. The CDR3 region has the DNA TGTGCCAGCAGTTACAGGGAGGGCACAGATACGCAGTATTTT. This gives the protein CASSYREGTDTQYF.

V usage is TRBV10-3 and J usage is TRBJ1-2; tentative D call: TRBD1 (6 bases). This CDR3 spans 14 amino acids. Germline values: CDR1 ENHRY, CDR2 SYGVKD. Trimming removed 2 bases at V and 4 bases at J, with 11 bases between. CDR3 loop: CAISEGGHVYGYTF. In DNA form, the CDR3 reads TGTGCCATCAGTGAGGGGGGACACGTCTATGGCTACACCTTC.